These 2 T cell receptor beta chains were all obtained from the same sample, sequenced in a study of blood T cell repertoires in COVID-19. Assay: immunoSEQ multiplex PCR; the TCRdb copy retains only in-frame clones and omits some. The sample includes some 230,000 clones, around 86% of them seen just once. The sample consisted of peripheral blood. The source is a woman aged 50 to 65 with COVID-19, enrolled during active disease.

This clone was counted a single time. The CDR3 DNA follows: TGCGCCAGCAGCCCCAACCTATCCTACGAGCAGTACTTC. This codes for CASSPNLSYEQYF. This chain connects TRBV4-3 to TRBJ2-7; no firm D call. V dropped 4 bases and J dropped 1 base, with 8 bases sitting between them. This CDR3 has 13 amino acids. Germline values: CDR1 LGHNA, CDR2 YSLEER.

The chain uses TRBV6-5 and TRBJ1-2; 7 positions agree with TRBD1. The V segment lost 7 bases and the J segment 6 bases; nucleotides outside the gene matches: 8. The germline gives CDR1 MNHEY, CDR2 SVGAGI. The length of the CDR3 is 13 residues. CDR3 sequence: CASNSIQGNGYTF. The CDR3 nucleotides are TGTGCCAGCAACTCAATACAGGGGAATGGCTACACCTTC.